The sequence of this T cell receptor (beta chain) was determined in a study of shared clonotypes between healthy human individuals. Findings of the study overall: Approximately 5.1% was the fraction of naive CD4 clonotypes found shared across a few donors. Clonotype sharing among donors was expected to depend on sequencing depth.

Method: immunoSEQ multiplex PCR; TCRdb's copy keeps in-frame clones and lacks some. The sample has roughly 1 million clones, 75% to 85% seen once; the top ten hold approximately 0.5%. Concerning this clone: The antigen is unknown.

The CDR3 is 12 amino acids. The germline gives CDR1 SEHNR, CDR2 FQNEAQ (reference sequence). The V gene lost 5 bases and the J gene lost 7 bases, with 8 bases spanning the gap. This receptor was identified in a man aged 18 to 29 in good health. Some clones in this sample may be carry-over from other donors' samples. The chain employs TRBV7-9 and TRBJ1-4; no clear D gene. Sequenced: memory CD4+ T cells from PBMCs. Documented subset: CD45RA-negative fraction. CDR3 coding DNA: TGTGCCAGCAGCCCTCTTCTTGAAAAACTGTTTTTT. Translating it yields CASSPLLEKLFF.